The 30 T cell receptor beta chains below all came from one sample that was sequenced in a study of cytomegalovirus exposure and HLA in healthy donors. 13 Jbeta primers and 60 Vbeta primers were used for the PCR. Clones were read by immunoSEQ multiplex PCR, and TCRdb kept only the in-frame ones, dropping some. The sample has 150,000 to 200,000 clones; roughly 87% are singletons. Sequenced input: PBMCs. Source of these receptors: a man aged 40-55 years in good health and CMV-seronegative.

The rearrangement uses TRBV7-2 and TRBJ2-5; 8 nucleotides align to TRBD1. J gave up 5 bases and V 2 bases, and 10 bases lay outside the gene matches. The CDR3 extends over 16 amino acids. Germline CDR1 SGHTA, CDR2 FQGNSA. The CDR3 loop reads CASSLRAGGVWETQYF. For the CDR3, the DNA is TGTGCCAGCAGCTTAAGGGCAGGGGGCGTTTGGGAGACCCAGTACTTC.

V gene TRBV6-6 combines with J gene TRBJ1-5; D not certain. The V gene lost 7 bases and the J gene lost 4 bases, with 17 bases spanning the gap. The CDR3 contains 15 residues. The germline CDR1 and CDR2 sequences are MNHNY and SVGAGI (reference sequence). CDR3 protein: CASTDRDHPNQPQHF. The CDR3 DNA is TGTGCCAGCACCGACCGGGATCACCCAAATCAGCCCCAGCATTTT.

The rearrangement uses TRBV5-8 and TRBJ2-1; 7 nucleotides match TRBD2. The germline CDR1 and CDR2 sequences are SGHTS and YDEGEE. The CDR3 covers 14 residues. Trimming cost V 0 bases and J 7 bases; bases outside gene matches: 4. DNA for the CDR3: TGTGCCAGCAGCTTGGCGGGGGGTACGAATGAGCAGTTCTTC. Encoded protein: CASSLAGGTNEQFF.

This chain uses TRBV6-4 with TRBJ2-7; no reliable D call. Germline V gives CDR1 MRHNA, CDR2 SNTAGT. The length of the CDR3 is 15 residues. The V end was cut by 3 bases, the J end by 2 bases, with 14 bases between. CDR3 region: CASSEEAGRTYEQYF. In nucleotides, the CDR3 is TGTGCCAGCAGTGAAGAAGCAGGCAGAACCTACGAGCAGTACTTC.

This chain connects TRBV28 to TRBJ1-4, with 11 bases aligning to TRBD1. V dropped 1 base and J dropped 0; count of bases not matched to a gene: 1. Germline values: CDR1 MDHEN, CDR2 SYDVKM. This CDR3 has 17 amino acids. The CDR3 region is CASSLLGQGATNEKLFF. The CDR3 coding sequence is TGTGCCAGCAGTTTATTGGGACAGGGGGCAACTAATGAAAAACTGTTTTTT.

The chain joins TRBV5-4 to TRBJ2-7, with TRBD1 identical over 8 bases. CDR3 length: 15 residues. J lost 6 bases, V lost 2 bases, and 10 bases had no gene match. Germline loops: CDR1 SGHNT, CDR2 YYREEE (reference sequence). The CDR3 loop reads CASSFTGQARVEQYF. As DNA, the CDR3 is TGTGCCAGCAGCTTTACGGGACAGGCTCGTGTCGAGCAGTACTTC.

This chain connects TRBV30 to TRBJ2-7; D unclear. V shed 7 bases and J shed 2 bases, with 18 bases lying between them. CDR3 length: 14 amino acids. Per germline, CDR1 GTSNPN and CDR2 SVGIG (reference sequence). This CDR3 is CASIPDAATYEQYF. The CDR3 coding sequence is TGTGCCTCGATACCCGACGCGGCGACCTACGAGCAGTACTTC.

This clone was detected only a few times. This sequence joins TRBV27 and TRBJ2-5; 12 positions agree with TRBD1. With V trimmed by 6 bases and J by 4 bases, 12 bases remained unmatched. The CDR3 has 17 amino acids. Germline V lookup: CDR1 MNHEY, CDR2 SMNVEV (reference sequence). The CDR3 here is CASRGGLGQGAGETQYF. DNA for the CDR3: TGTGCCAGCAGGGGAGGACTGGGACAGGGGGCCGGAGAGACCCAGTACTTC.

The chain carries TRBV6-1 and TRBJ2-3, with 10 bases lining up with TRBD1. V shed 4 bases, J shed 6 bases, and the junction held 13 bases outside the gene matches. The CDR3 covers 17 residues. The V gene's germline CDR1 is MNHNS and CDR2 SASEGT. The CDR3 region has the DNA TGTGCCAGCAGTGCCAGCCGGGACAGGGGAGCTCCGGATACGCAGTATTTT. Encoded protein: CASSASRDRGAPDTQYF.

The rearrangement joins TRBV9 to TRBJ2-1; weak D call: TRBD1 (5 bases). Trimming removed 0 bases at V and 3 bases at J, with 10 bases between. Germline-derived CDR1 and CDR2 are SGDLS and YYNGEE. This CDR3 spans 15 amino acids. The CDR3 bases are TGTGCCAGCAGCGTAGCCCCGACAGACTACAATGAGCAGTTCTTC. Its protein is CASSVAPTDYNEQFF.

The chain is built from TRBV6-1 and TRBJ1-1, with D possibly TRBD1 on 6 matching bases. The V gene lost 4 bases and the J gene lost 10 bases, with 16 bases spanning the gap. The CDR3 length is 13 residues. Germline lookup yields CDR1 MNHNS and CDR2 SASEGT. In DNA, the CDR3 is TGTGCCAGCAGTGTTCTCAGGGGAGACCTAGCTTTCTTT. Translating gives CASSVLRGDLAFF.

This chain joins TRBV2 and TRBJ2-5, with 8 bases matching TRBD1. The CDR3 spans 14 residues. The J segment lost 1 base and the V segment lost 6 bases, leaving 4 bases of the junction unmatched. CDR1 and CDR2 (germline): SNHLY, FYNNEI. The CDR3 DNA follows: TGTGCCAGCAGACGGCAGGGGGCCCAAGAGACCCAGTACTTC. As protein: CASRRQGAQETQYF. Drawing the rest from reference TRBV2 and TRBJ2-5, the complete variable domain is EPEVTQTPSHQVTQMGQEVILRCVPISNHLYFYWYRQILGQKVEFLVSFYNNEISEKSEIFDDQFSVERPDGSNFTLKIRSTKLEDSAMYFCASRRQGAQETQYFGPGTRLLVL.

V usage is TRBV9 and J usage is TRBJ2-5; TRBD2 is a possible D gene (6 bases). With 4 bases removed from V and 0 bases from J, the gap between germline ends came to 13 bases. Looked up from germline, CDR1 is SGDLS and CDR2 is YYNGEE. The CDR3 has 15 residues. The chain's CDR3 is CASSPRDFYQETQYF. DNA of the CDR3: TGTGCCAGCAGCCCGAGGGACTTCTACCAAGAGACCCAGTACTTC.

The chain is built from TRBV14 and TRBJ2-4; D gene ambiguous. Deletions cut 1 base from V and 9 bases from J, with 10 bases between. CDR1 and CDR2 (germline): SGHDN, FVKESK. There are 13 residues in the CDR3. CDR3 nucleotide sequence: TGTGCCAGCAGCCAAGCGGTCCTTGGCATTCAGTACTTC. Translation gives CASSQAVLGIQYF.

The chain employs TRBV5-1 and TRBJ1-1; a weak D match, TRBD1 (5 bases). This CDR3 contains 16 residues. V shed 0 bases and J shed 0 bases, with 12 bases lying between them. Germline V gives CDR1 SGHRS, CDR2 YFSETQ. CDR3 in DNA: TGCGCCAGCAGCTTGGGTGGGGCGCCGATGAACACTGAAGCTTTCTTT. Protein: CASSLGGAPMNTEAFF.

This clone was seen only a few times. The CDR3 loop reads CASSLGGVTLEAFF. The CDR3 coding sequence is TGTGCCAGCAGCTTAGGGGGGGTTACCCTTGAAGCTTTCTTT. The chain carries TRBV7-9 and TRBJ1-1; D is perhaps TRBD1 (5 bases). This CDR3 spans 14 amino acids. Trimming took off 1 base at V and 7 bases at J, with 13 bases between the two ends. Germline assignment: CDR1 SEHNR and CDR2 FQNEAQ (reference sequence).

The chain combines TRBV29-1 with TRBJ2-7, with TRBD1 matching over 9 bases. Germline CDR1 reads SQVTM; CDR2 reads ANQGSEA. The V segment lost 0 bases and the J segment 1 base; nucleotides outside the gene matches: 7. The CDR3 is 16 amino acids. The CDR3 spells CSVEDLLGQGSYEQYF. CDR3 bases: TGCAGCGTTGAAGATCTTCTGGGACAGGGATCCTACGAGCAGTACTTC.

The chain uses TRBV5-6 and TRBJ2-4; D gene unclear. V was pared by 3 bases and J by 1 base, with 8 bases between. This CDR3 has 14 residues. The germline V gene encodes CDR1 SGHDT and CDR2 YYEEEE. The CDR3 region has the DNA TGTGCCAGCAGCTCCGTATCGGCCAAAAACATTCAGTACTTC. This codes for CASSSVSAKNIQYF.

This sequence joins TRBV7-2 and TRBJ2-2; D ambiguous. CDR3 length equals 12 residues. Germline V gene data show CDR1 as SGHTA and CDR2 as FQGNSA. Deletions cut 5 bases from V and 3 bases from J, with 4 bases between. This chain's CDR3 is CASSPYTGELFF. DNA for the CDR3: TGTGCCAGCAGCCCATACACCGGGGAGCTGTTTTTT.

This chain joins TRBV19 and TRBJ2-6; TRBD1 aligns across 7 bases. The length of the CDR3 is 16 residues. Trimming at V came to 6 bases and at J to 2 bases, leaving 7 bases not matched to a gene. Germline V gives CDR1 LNHDA, CDR2 SQIVND (reference sequence). This CDR3 is CASRGLTGTGANVLTF. CDR3 coding DNA: TGTGCCAGTAGGGGCCTGACAGGGACTGGGGCCAACGTCCTGACTTTC.

The chain has TRBV5-5 and TRBJ1-4; D is unresolved. Germline CDR1 and CDR2: SGHKS and YYEKEE (reference sequence). CDR3 length equals 12 residues. V was trimmed by 1 base and J by 5 bases, leaving 3 bases between them. CDR3 coding DNA: TGTGCCAGCAGCTTGCAAAATGAAAAACTGTTTTTT. It encodes CASSLQNEKLFF.

The V gene is TRBV28, the J gene TRBJ1-2, with D maybe TRBD1 (6 bases). V was clipped by 5 bases and J by 2 bases, with 15 bases between them. The CDR3 totals 15 residues. Germline V CDR1 and CDR2: MDHEN, SYDVKM. This CDR3 reads CASSPTGQPNYGYTF. In nucleotides, the CDR3 is TGTGCCAGCAGTCCTACTGGACAGCCAAACTATGGCTACACCTTC.

The rearrangement joins TRBV5-1 to TRBJ2-5; weak D call: TRBD2 (5 bases). The CDR3 has 16 amino acids. The germline V gene has CDR1 SGHRS and CDR2 YFSETQ. V was shortened by 4 bases and J by 1 base, with 17 bases between the two germline ends. This CDR3 reads CASSPGYATFQETQYF. CDR3 in DNA: TGCGCCAGCAGCCCGGGATACGCTACCTTCCAAGAGACCCAGTACTTC.

The chain couples TRBV9 to TRBJ2-1, with unresolved D. The germline gives CDR1 SGDLS, CDR2 YYNGEE. This CDR3 is 13 amino acids long. Trimming removed 0 bases at V and 5 bases at J, with 6 bases between. In DNA form, the CDR3 reads TGTGCCAGCAGCGTAGATGAGAACAATGAGCAGTTCTTC. It specifies CASSVDENNEQFF.

Worth noting for this clone: Within the sample, other DNA sequences also encode this same CDR3. This sequence joins TRBV5-8 and TRBJ2-5, with TRBD1 matching 11 bases. The germline CDR1 and CDR2 sequences are SGHTS and YDEGEE. The CDR3 is 15 residues long. J lost 2 bases, V lost 0 bases, and 0 bases had no gene match. This CDR3 is CASSLGDRGQETQYF. The CDR3 coding sequence is TGTGCCAGCAGCTTGGGGGACAGGGGGCAAGAGACCCAGTACTTC.

The rearrangement uses TRBV5-8 and TRBJ1-3; D perhaps matches TRBD1 (6 bases). CDR1 SGHTS and CDR2 YDEGEE come from the germline V gene. The germline V and J ends were trimmed by 4 bases and 0 bases, with 14 bases remaining between them. The CDR3 length is 16 residues. CDR3 bases: TGTGCCAGCAGCCCGTACAGGGCCTCCTCTGGAAACACCATATATTTT. This codes for CASSPYRASSGNTIYF. The complete variable domain, with remaining parts taken from reference TRBV5-8 and TRBJ1-3, reads EAGVTQSPTHLIKTRGQQATLRCSPISGHTSVYWYQQALGLGLQFLLWYDEGEERNRGNFPPRFSGRQFPNYSSELNVNALELEDSALYLCASSPYRASSGNTIYFGEGSWLTVV.

This chain joins TRBV6-1 and TRBJ1-4; unclear D gene. V gave up 2 bases and J gave up 8 bases, with 12 bases separating them. The germline CDR1 and CDR2 sequences are MNHNS and SASEGT. The CDR3 contains 14 residues. The DNA of the CDR3 is TGTGCCAGCAGTGAACTGGGCAGTATCGAAAAACTGTTTTTT. Protein sequence: CASSELGSIEKLFF.

The chain uses TRBV27 and TRBJ2-7; TRBD2 is a possible D gene (6 bases). The ends were cut back, 6 bases at V and 7 bases at J, with 22 bases in the middle. This CDR3 comprises 15 residues. The germline CDR1 and CDR2 sequences are MNHEY and SMNVEV (reference sequence). CDR3 loop: CASSALSGGTGEQYF. DNA of the CDR3: TGTGCCAGCAGCGCCCTCTCCGGTGGGACTGGGGAGCAGTACTTC.

The V call is TRBV5-1, the J call TRBJ2-4; TRBD1 might be the D (5 bases). This CDR3 spans 16 amino acids. The germline V gene has CDR1 SGHRS and CDR2 YFSETQ. The ends were cut back, 4 bases at V and 0 bases at J, with 14 bases in the middle. The DNA of the CDR3 is TGCGCCAGCAGCCCAAGTGACAGTATAGCCAAAAACATTCAGTACTTC. Amino acids: CASSPSDSIAKNIQYF.

This rearrangement joins TRBV4-3 to TRBJ1-4; D possibly corresponds to TRBD1 (5 bases). The germline V gene encodes CDR1 LGHNA and CDR2 YSLEER. The CDR3 spans 15 residues. V was shortened by 4 bases and J by 3 bases, with 12 bases between the two germline ends. The CDR3 DNA sequence: TGCGCCAGCAGCCGGGCTCAGACAGCTAATGAAAAACTGTTTTTT. Translation: CASSRAQTANEKLFF.